This T cell receptor beta chain was found in a study of shared clonotypes between healthy human individuals. General study points: The rarefaction results pointed to incomplete sorted-subset sequencing despite large depth. In this cohort, only blood was sampled, and tissue repertoires likely differ.

Of note for this clone: Its antigen is not identified.

The germline CDR1 and CDR2 sequences are SGHVS and FQNEAQ. Trimming shortened V by 1 base and J by 7 bases, and 8 bases separated the two germline ends. CDR3 length equals 13 residues. Sequenced by immunoSEQ multiplex PCR; TCRdb stores in-frame clones only, minus some. The table has approximately 1,500,000 clones, roughly 95% seen once. The TCR comes from a man between 25 and 39 years old in good health. The source material was naive CD4+ T cells sorted from blood. Subset indicated: CD45RA+ positively selected. The gene calls are TRBV7-8 and TRBJ2-1; D uncertain. CDR3 amino acids: CASSLDWVNEQFF. The CDR3 coding sequence is TGTGCCAGCAGCTTAGACTGGGTTAATGAGCAGTTCTTC.